The clone carrying this T cell receptor beta chain showed up just a few times. No antigen is known for it. These data are taken from a study of PD-L1 blockade in urothelial cancer. Across the whole study: About 85% of the roughly 30 patients comprised males who had bladder-origin urothelial cancer. The study, taken as a whole, reports: Better survival was predicted when blood TCR clonality before treatment fell below the median.

What went into each PCR as a spike was synthetic TCR analog templates. Here immunoSEQ multiplex PCR was the method, and the copy in TCRdb shows in-frame clones only, minus some. The data contain fewer than 40,000 clones, roughly nine tenths of them seen just once; the ten biggest clones take up around 11%. Trimming cost V 1 base and J 7 bases; bases outside gene matches: 7. Germline lookup yields CDR1 MNHNS and CDR2 SASEGT. The CDR3 length is 15 residues. Time point in this sample: pretreatment peripheral blood. The specimen comprised PBMCs, sampled around atezolizumab (anti-PD-L1) treatment. The sequence was collected from a woman aged 60-75 years with urothelial cancer. This chain uses TRBV6-1 with TRBJ2-1; 7 nucleotides agree with TRBD1. In nucleotides, the CDR3 is TGTGCCAGCAGTGAAGGGGACAGCGCTACAAATGAGCAGTTCTTC. This codes for CASSEGDSATNEQFF.